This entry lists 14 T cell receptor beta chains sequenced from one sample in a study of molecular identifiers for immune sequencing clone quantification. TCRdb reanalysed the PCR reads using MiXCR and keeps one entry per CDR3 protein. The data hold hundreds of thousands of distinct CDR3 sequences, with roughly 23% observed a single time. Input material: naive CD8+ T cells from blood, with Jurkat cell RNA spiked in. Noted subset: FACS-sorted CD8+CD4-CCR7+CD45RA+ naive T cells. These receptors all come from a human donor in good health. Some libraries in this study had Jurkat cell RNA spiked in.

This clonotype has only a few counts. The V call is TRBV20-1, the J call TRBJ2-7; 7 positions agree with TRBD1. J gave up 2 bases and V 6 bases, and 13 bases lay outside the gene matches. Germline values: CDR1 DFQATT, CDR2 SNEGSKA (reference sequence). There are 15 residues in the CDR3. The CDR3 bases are TGCAGTGCCGAACCTCCTACAGGGGCAGCCTACGAGCAGTACTTC. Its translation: CSAEPPTGAAYEQYF.

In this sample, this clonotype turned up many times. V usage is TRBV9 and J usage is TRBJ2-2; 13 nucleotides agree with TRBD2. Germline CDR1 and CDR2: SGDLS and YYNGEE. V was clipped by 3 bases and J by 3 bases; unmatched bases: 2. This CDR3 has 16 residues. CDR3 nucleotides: TGTGCCAGCAGCGCTGGACTAGCGGGAGACACCGGGGAGCTGTTTTTT. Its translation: CASSAGLAGDTGELFF.

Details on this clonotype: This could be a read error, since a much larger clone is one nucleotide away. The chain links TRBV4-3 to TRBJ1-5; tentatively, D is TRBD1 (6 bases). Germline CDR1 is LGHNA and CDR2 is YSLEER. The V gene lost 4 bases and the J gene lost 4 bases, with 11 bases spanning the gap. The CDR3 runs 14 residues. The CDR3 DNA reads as TGCGCCAGCAGCCCGTGGACAGTTAATCAGCCCCAGCATTTT. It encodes CASSPWTVNQPQHF.

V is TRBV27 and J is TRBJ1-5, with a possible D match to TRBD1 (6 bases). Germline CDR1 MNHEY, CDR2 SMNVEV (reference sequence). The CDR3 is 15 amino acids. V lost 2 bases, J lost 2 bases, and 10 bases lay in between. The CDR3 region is CASSLGGWGNQPQHF. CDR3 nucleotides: TGTGCCAGCAGTTTAGGGGGCTGGGGCAATCAGCCCCAGCATTTT.

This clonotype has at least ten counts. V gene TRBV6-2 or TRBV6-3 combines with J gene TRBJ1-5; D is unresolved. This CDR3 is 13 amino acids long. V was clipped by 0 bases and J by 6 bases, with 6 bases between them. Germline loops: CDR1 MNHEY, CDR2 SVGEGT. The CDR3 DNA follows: TGTGCCAGCAGTTACTCGAGAGTTCAGCCCCAGCATTTT. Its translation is CASSYSRVQPQHF.

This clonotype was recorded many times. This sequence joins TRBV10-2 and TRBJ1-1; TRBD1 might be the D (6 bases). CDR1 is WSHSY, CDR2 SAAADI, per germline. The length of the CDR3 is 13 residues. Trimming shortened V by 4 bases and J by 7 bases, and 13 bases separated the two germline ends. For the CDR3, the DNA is TGCGCCAGCAGTGGAGCAGGGGCGGTTGAAGCTTTCTTT. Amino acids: CASSGAGAVEAFF.

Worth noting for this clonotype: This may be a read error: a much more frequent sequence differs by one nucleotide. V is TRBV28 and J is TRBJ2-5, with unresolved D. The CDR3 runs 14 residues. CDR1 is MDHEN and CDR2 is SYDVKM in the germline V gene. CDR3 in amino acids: CACSLWRGGETQYF. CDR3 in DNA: TGTGCCTGCAGTTTATGGCGAGGTGGAGAGACCCAGTACTTC.

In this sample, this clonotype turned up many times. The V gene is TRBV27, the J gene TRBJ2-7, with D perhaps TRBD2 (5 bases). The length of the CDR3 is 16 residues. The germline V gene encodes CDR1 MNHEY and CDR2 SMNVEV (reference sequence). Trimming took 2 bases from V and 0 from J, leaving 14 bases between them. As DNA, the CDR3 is TGTGCCAGCAGTTTAACGGCGGGCAGACGCTCCTACGAGCAGTACTTC. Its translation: CASSLTAGRRSYEQYF.

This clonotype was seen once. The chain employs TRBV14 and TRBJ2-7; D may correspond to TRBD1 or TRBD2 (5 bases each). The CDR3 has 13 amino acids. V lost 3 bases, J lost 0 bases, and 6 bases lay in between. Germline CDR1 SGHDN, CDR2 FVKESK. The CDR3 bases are TGTGCCAGCAGCCAGGGGGACTCCTACGAGCAGTACGTC. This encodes CASSQGDSYEQYV.

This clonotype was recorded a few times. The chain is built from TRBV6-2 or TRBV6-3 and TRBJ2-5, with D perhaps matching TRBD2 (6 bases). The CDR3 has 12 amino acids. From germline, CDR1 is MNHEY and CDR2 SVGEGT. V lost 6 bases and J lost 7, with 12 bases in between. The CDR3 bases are TGTGCCAGCAGGTCTAGCGACCCGACCCAGTACTTC. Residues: CASRSSDPTQYF.

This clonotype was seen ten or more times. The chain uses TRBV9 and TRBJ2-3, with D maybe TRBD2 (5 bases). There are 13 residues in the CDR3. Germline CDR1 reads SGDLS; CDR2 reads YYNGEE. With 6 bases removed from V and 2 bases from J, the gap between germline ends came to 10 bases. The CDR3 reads CASTGLNTDTQYF. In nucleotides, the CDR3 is TGTGCCAGCACCGGACTGAACACAGATACGCAGTATTTT.

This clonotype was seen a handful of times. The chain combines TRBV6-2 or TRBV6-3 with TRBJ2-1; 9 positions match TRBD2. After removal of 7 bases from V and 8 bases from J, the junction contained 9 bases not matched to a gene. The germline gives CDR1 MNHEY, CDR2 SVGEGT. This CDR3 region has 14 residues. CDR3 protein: CASTAGGPGYEQFF. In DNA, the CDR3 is TGTGCCAGCACGGCGGGAGGGCCTGGCTATGAGCAGTTCTTC.

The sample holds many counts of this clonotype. The CDR3 DNA is TGTGCCAGCAGTTACGCCGACAGCTATGGCTACACCTTC. Its translation is CASSYADSYGYTF. The chain combines TRBV27 with TRBJ1-2, with D possibly matching TRBD1 (5 bases). Germline V gene lookup returns CDR1 MNHEY and CDR2 SMNVEV (reference sequence). V was cut by 4 bases and J by 4 bases, with 10 bases left in between. This CDR3 comprises 13 residues.

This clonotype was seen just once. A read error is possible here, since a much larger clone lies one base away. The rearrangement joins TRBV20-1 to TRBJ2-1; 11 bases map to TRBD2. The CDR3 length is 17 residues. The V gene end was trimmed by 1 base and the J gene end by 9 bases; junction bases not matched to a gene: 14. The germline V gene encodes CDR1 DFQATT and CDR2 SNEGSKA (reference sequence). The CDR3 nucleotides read TGCAGTGCTAGAGTTACTAGCGGGAGCCGTGTCCCAGGTGAGCAGTTCTTC. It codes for CSARVTSGSRVPGEQFF.